One and the same sample provided the 28 T cell receptor beta chains below, sequenced in a study of cytomegalovirus exposure and HLA in healthy donors. Measured with immunoSEQ multiplex PCR; TCRdb has only the in-frame clones, and not every one. The table shows over 150,000 clones, with roughly nine tenths occurring only once. The sample consisted of PBMCs. The receptors were sampled from a woman in her 30s in good health and CMV-seronegative.

This clone showed up just once. The chain is built from TRBV28 and TRBJ1-2; D not certain. The length of the CDR3 is 14 residues. V dropped 5 bases and J dropped 0 bases, with 10 bases sitting between them. Germline CDR1 and CDR2: MDHEN and SYDVKM. CDR3 amino acids: CASSPSAANYGYTF. In DNA form, the CDR3 reads TGTGCCAGCAGTCCCTCGGCAGCTAACTATGGCTACACCTTC.

The chain has TRBV6-5 and TRBJ1-6, with D maybe TRBD1 (6 bases). The V end was cut by 5 bases, the J end by 7 bases, with 12 bases between. Germline V gives CDR1 MNHEY, CDR2 SVGAGI. The CDR3 has 14 residues. The CDR3 spells CASSPGALNSPLHF. The CDR3 DNA is TGTGCCAGCAGTCCGGGGGCCCTGAATTCACCCCTCCACTTT.

This rearrangement joins TRBV6-5 to TRBJ2-1; possibly TRBD1 for D (5 bases). V lost 5 bases, J lost 2 bases, and 10 bases lay in between. CDR3 length: 14 amino acids. CDR1 MNHEY and CDR2 SVGAGI come from the germline V gene. The CDR3 DNA is TGTGCCAGCAGTGGACAAGTCGCCTACAATGAGCAGTTCTTC. Translating it yields CASSGQVAYNEQFF.

CDR3 residues: CASSRQNNEQFF. CDR3 DNA: TGTGCCAGCAGCCGCCAAAACAATGAGCAGTTCTTC. The chain couples TRBV7-2 to TRBJ2-1, with D uncertain. Germline-derived CDR1 and CDR2 are SGHTA and FQGNSA. There are 12 residues in the CDR3. The germline V and J ends were trimmed by 5 bases and 5 bases, with 7 bases remaining between them.

The gene calls are TRBV7-2 and TRBJ2-1, with no clear D. The CDR3 contains 14 residues. Germline CDR1 and CDR2: SGHTA and FQGNSA. V lost 4 bases to trimming and J lost 9 bases, with 16 bases between them. The CDR3 DNA reads as TGTGCCAGCAGCTCCCCGAGGTTAGGCGGTGAGCAGTTCTTC. This gives the protein CASSSPRLGGEQFF.

V and J are TRBV5-1 and TRBJ2-7; TRBD2 is a possible D gene (7 bases). V shed 1 base and J shed 3 bases, with 20 bases lying between them. Germline CDR1 and CDR2: SGHRS and YFSETQ. There are 17 residues in the CDR3. The CDR3 is CASSLLGRAGAFYEQYF. DNA of the CDR3: TGCGCCAGCAGCTTGCTAGGTAGGGCGGGGGCTTTCTACGAGCAGTACTTC.

The chain joins TRBV23-1 to TRBJ2-1; D not resolved. TRBV23-1 is an ORF, with its function uncertain. V was trimmed by 2 bases and J by 0 bases, leaving 14 bases between them. The CDR3 consists of 17 residues. The CDR3 here is CASSQPTDKSSYNEQFF. CDR3 in DNA: TGCGCCAGCAGTCAACCAACAGATAAATCCTCCTACAATGAGCAGTTCTTC.

The V call is TRBV5-6, the J call TRBJ2-2, with a tentative D call TRBD1 (5 bases). The CDR3 extends over 16 amino acids. Germline V gene lookup returns CDR1 SGHDT and CDR2 YYEEEE. Between the trimmed V and J ends, which lost 1 base and 0 bases, there was a span of 10 bases. CDR3 loop: CASSLSPGTNTGELFF. As DNA, the CDR3 is TGTGCCAGCAGCTTGTCGCCAGGGACGAACACCGGGGAGCTGTTTTTT.

The chain has TRBV7-6 and TRBJ2-7; the D gene is possibly TRBD2 (6 bases). Germline CDR1 and CDR2: SGHVS and FNYEAQ. Trimming cost V 5 bases and J 4 bases, with 21 bases left between them. This CDR3 spans 16 amino acids. The CDR3 reads CASSALAAPREYEQYF. The CDR3 DNA reads TGTGCCAGCAGCGCACTAGCAGCTCCTCGAGAGTACGAGCAGTACTTC.

Note on this clone: Additional DNA sequences in this sample encode the identical CDR3. The rearrangement links TRBV19 to TRBJ2-7; possible D gene TRBD2, 6 bases. Germline CDR1 is LNHDA and CDR2 is SQIVND (reference sequence). V was clipped by 5 bases and J by 4 bases, with 9 bases between them. The CDR3 extends over 12 amino acids. The CDR3 sequence: CASSSGLYEQYF. The DNA of the CDR3 is TGTGCCAGTAGTTCGGGACTTTACGAGCAGTACTTC. Based on the CDR3 plus reference TRBV19 and TRBJ2-7, the full variable domain is DGGITQSPKYLFRKEGQNVTLSCEQNLNHDAMYWYRQDPGQGLRLIYYSQIVNDFQKGDIAEGYSVSREKKESFPLTVTSAQKNPTAFYLCASSSGLYEQYFGPGTRLTVT.

This clone was found once. This rearrangement joins TRBV18 to TRBJ1-1; maybe TRBD1 (5 bases). The CDR3 runs 12 residues. Trimming cost V 6 bases and J 11 bases, with 16 bases left between them. Germline V CDR1 and CDR2: KGHSH, LQKENI. CDR3 sequence: CASSPPVGGAFF. The CDR3 bases are TGTGCCAGCTCCCCCCCCGTCGGGGGGGCTTTCTTT.

The chain has TRBV7-3 and TRBJ2-2; TRBD1 agrees at 12 bases. V dropped 1 base and J dropped 1; count of bases not matched to a gene: 7. Germline V gives CDR1 SGHTA, CDR2 FQGTGA. CDR3 size: 19 residues. For the CDR3, the DNA is TGTGCCAGCAGCTTAAGGCGGGGACAGGGGGCACGGAACACCGGGGAGCTGTTTTTT. Translation gives CASSLRRGQGARNTGELFF. The entire variable domain, with the rest obtained from reference TRBV7-3 and TRBJ2-2, is as follows: GAGVSQTPSNKVTEKGKYVELRCDPISGHTALYWYRQSLGQGPEFLIYFQGTGAADDSGLPNDRFFAVRPEGSVSTLKIQRTERGDSAVYLCASSLRRGQGARNTGELFFGEGSRLTVL.

The chain couples TRBV6-5 to TRBJ1-1; 7 bases map to TRBD1. CDR1 is MNHEY, CDR2 SVGAGI, per germline. The V segment lost 6 bases and the J segment 5 bases; nucleotides outside the gene matches: 9. The CDR3 extends over 14 amino acids. The CDR3 region has the DNA TGTGCCAGCAGGCAGGAGGGGGCAGGAACTGAAGCTTTCTTT. Translated, it gives CASRQEGAGTEAFF.

V gene TRBV5-1 combines with J gene TRBJ2-2; TRBD2 aligns across 11 bases. Germline CDR1 SGHRS, CDR2 YFSETQ. With 4 bases clipped from V and 7 bases from J, the junction kept 9 bases outside the gene matches. This CDR3 has 16 residues. CDR3 sequence (DNA): TGCGCCAGCAGCCCCACACTAGCGGGAGCTGTCGGGGAGCTGTTTTTT. This gives the protein CASSPTLAGAVGELFF. Full variable domain (missing parts from reference TRBV5-1 and TRBJ2-2): KAGVTQTPRYLIKTRGQQVTLSCSPISGHRSVSWYQQTPGQGLQFLFEYFSETQRNKGNFPGRFSGRQFSNSRSEMNVSTLELGDSALYLCASSPTLAGAVGELFFGEGSRLTVL.

The chain recombines TRBV6-1 with TRBJ1-1; 10 bases are a match to TRBD1. This CDR3 contains 17 residues. V shed 4 bases and J 5 bases; nucleotides not matched to a gene: 13. The germline V gene has CDR1 MNHNS and CDR2 SASEGT. CDR3 DNA: TGTGCCAGCAGTGCCACCTGGGGGACAGGGGTTAAGACTGAAGCTTTCTTT. Its protein product is CASSATWGTGVKTEAFF.

V and J are TRBV19 and TRBJ2-2, with TRBD1 matching 7 bases. The CDR3 covers 17 residues. Germline values: CDR1 LNHDA, CDR2 SQIVND (reference sequence). Germline trimming cut 5 bases from V and 6 bases from J; bases unmatched to any gene: 15. The CDR3 nucleotides are TGTGCCAGTAGTCCCGACAGGGCTTTGCAATTCCCCGGGGAGCTGTTTTTT. Residues: CASSPDRALQFPGELFF.

This clone was seen a few times. The chain couples TRBV25-1 to TRBJ2-7, with D perhaps matching TRBD1 (5 bases). The ends were cut back, 8 bases at V and 3 bases at J, with 14 bases in the middle. This CDR3 is 13 amino acids long. Germline values: CDR1 MGHDK, CDR2 SYGVNS. The CDR3 DNA sequence: TGTGCCAGCCTCGACAGCTTCAACTACGAGCAGTACTTC. Translating it yields CASLDSFNYEQYF.

The chain recombines TRBV7-6 with TRBJ2-2; D uncertain. The CDR3 totals 15 residues. V dropped 5 bases and J dropped 3 bases, with 13 bases sitting between them. Germline V lookup: CDR1 SGHVS, CDR2 FNYEAQ. The CDR3 sequence: CASSLNSIDTGELFF. The DNA for the CDR3 is TGTGCCAGCAGCCTAAACTCGATAGACACCGGGGAGCTGTTTTTT. Supplemented by reference TRBV7-6 and TRBJ2-2, the full variable domain reads GAGVSQSPRYKVTKRGQDVALRCDPISGHVSLYWYRQALGQGPEFLTYFNYEAQQDKSGLPNDRFSAERPEGSISTLTIQRTEQRDSAMYRCASSLNSIDTGELFFGEGSRLTVL.

The rearrangement uses TRBV27 and TRBJ2-6; D perhaps matches TRBD1 (5 bases). This CDR3 spans 17 amino acids. The germline V and J ends were trimmed by 6 bases and 3 bases, with 18 bases remaining between them. The germline gives CDR1 MNHEY, CDR2 SMNVEV (reference sequence). The CDR3 is CASSSGRVRYGANVLTF. The CDR3, as DNA: TGTGCCAGCAGCTCCGGCAGGGTGCGTTATGGGGCCAACGTCCTGACTTTC.

The chain links TRBV10-3 to TRBJ2-1; D gene ambiguous. Trimming took 9 bases from V and 0 from J, leaving 12 bases between them. Germline assignment: CDR1 ENHRY and CDR2 SYGVKD. The CDR3 is 14 residues long. CDR3 in DNA: TGTGCCATACAACAATCCAGCTCCTACAATGAGCAGTTCTTC. Its protein product is CAIQQSSSYNEQFF.

The chain carries TRBV6-1 and TRBJ1-2; 11 positions match TRBD1. The junction had 2 bases not matched to a gene; V was cut back by 4 bases and J by 4 bases. The CDR3 is 14 amino acids. The germline CDR1 and CDR2 sequences are MNHNS and SASEGT. The CDR3 nucleotides are TGTGCCAGCAGTGGGACAGGGGGCGGCTATGGCTACACCTTC. Its protein product is CASSGTGGGYGYTF.

V usage is TRBV19 and J usage is TRBJ1-1; a possible D gene is TRBD1 (5 bases). Germline loops: CDR1 LNHDA, CDR2 SQIVND (reference sequence). Between the trimmed V and J ends, which lost 6 bases and 0 bases, there was a span of 11 bases. CDR3 length: 14 amino acids. The CDR3 spells CASRPGGLNTEAFF. CDR3 coding DNA: TGTGCCAGTAGACCCGGGGGGTTGAACACTGAAGCTTTCTTT.

This rearrangement joins TRBV20-1 to TRBJ1-5; unclear D gene. V lost 8 bases and J lost 6, with 11 bases in between. This CDR3 is built from 11 residues. Germline V gene lookup returns CDR1 DFQATT and CDR2 SNEGSKA (reference sequence). This chain's CDR3 is CSTAPGQPQHF. Written as DNA, the CDR3 is TGCAGTACAGCCCCCGGTCAGCCCCAGCATTTT.

The rearrangement uses TRBV28 and TRBJ1-4, with TRBD1 as a possible D gene (6 bases). Germline CDR1 reads MDHEN; CDR2 reads SYDVKM. V was cut by 8 bases and J by 7 bases, with 17 bases left in between. This CDR3 is built from 14 residues. The CDR3 loop reads CASGRDNGGEKLFF. The CDR3 DNA sequence: TGTGCCAGCGGTCGGGACAATGGGGGTGAAAAACTGTTTTTT.

V is TRBV7-2 and J is TRBJ2-7; no definite D call. Trimming cost V 6 bases and J 3 bases, with 6 bases left between them. Germline CDR1 SGHTA, CDR2 FQGNSA. The CDR3 loop spans 11 amino acids. The CDR3 nucleotides read TGTGCCAGCAGAGCCGACTACGAGCAGTACTTC. Translation: CASRADYEQYF.

This clone was seen a single time. V and J are TRBV4-3 and TRBJ1-2, with a tentative D call TRBD1 (5 bases). The CDR3 runs to 14 residues. The V gene's germline CDR1 is LGHNA and CDR2 YSLEER. V was clipped by 4 bases and J by 4 bases, with 13 bases between them. The DNA for the CDR3 is TGCGCCAGCAGCCCCGGGGTGGGGGGCTATGGCTACACCTTC. Its protein is CASSPGVGGYGYTF.

The chain couples TRBV7-8 to TRBJ1-1; D possibly corresponds to TRBD1 (5 bases). Germline V gene data show CDR1 as SGHVS and CDR2 as FQNEAQ. CDR3 length: 20 amino acids. V was trimmed by 1 base and J by 0 bases, leaving 24 bases between them. The CDR3 sequence: CASSLVFRGGGTSLNTEAFF. CDR3 nucleotide sequence: TGTGCCAGCAGCTTAGTATTCCGTGGTGGGGGAACTTCTTTGAACACTGAAGCTTTCTTT.

This chain links TRBV30 with TRBJ1-1; D perhaps matches TRBD1 (6 bases). Between the trimmed V and J ends, which lost 4 bases and 1 base, there was a span of 16 bases. CDR1 GTSNPN and CDR2 SVGIG come from the germline V gene (reference sequence). The CDR3 sequence is 15 residues long. The CDR3 protein is CAWTPAMGANTEAFF. CDR3 coding DNA: TGTGCCTGGACTCCAGCCATGGGGGCGAACACTGAAGCTTTCTTT.